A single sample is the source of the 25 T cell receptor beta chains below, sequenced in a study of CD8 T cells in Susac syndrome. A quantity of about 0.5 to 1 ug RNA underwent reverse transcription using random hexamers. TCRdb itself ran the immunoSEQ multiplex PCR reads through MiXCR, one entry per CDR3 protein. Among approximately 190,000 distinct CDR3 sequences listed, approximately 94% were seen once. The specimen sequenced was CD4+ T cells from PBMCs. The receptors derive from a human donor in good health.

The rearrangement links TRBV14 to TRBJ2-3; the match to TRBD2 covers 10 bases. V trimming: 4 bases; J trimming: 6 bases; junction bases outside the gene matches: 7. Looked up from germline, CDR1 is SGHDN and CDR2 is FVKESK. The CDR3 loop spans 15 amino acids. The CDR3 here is CASSLAGGRVDTQYF. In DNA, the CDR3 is TGTGCCAGCAGCCTAGCGGGGGGTCGAGTGGATACGCAGTATTTT.

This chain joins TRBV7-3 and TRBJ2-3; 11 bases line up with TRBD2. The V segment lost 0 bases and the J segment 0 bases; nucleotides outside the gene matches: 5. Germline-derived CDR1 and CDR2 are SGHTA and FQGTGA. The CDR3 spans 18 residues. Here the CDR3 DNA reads TGTGCCAGCAGCTTAACTTCTAGCGGGGGGCACAGCACAGATACGCAGTATTTT. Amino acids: CASSLTSSGGHSTDTQYF. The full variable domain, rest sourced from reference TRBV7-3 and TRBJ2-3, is GAGVSQTPSNKVTEKGKYVELRCDPISGHTALYWYRQSLGQGPEFLIYFQGTGAADDSGLPNDRFFAVRPEGSVSTLKIQRTERGDSAVYLCASSLTSSGGHSTDTQYFGPGTRLTVL.

The CDR3 spells CASSLDRSNQPQHF. The DNA of the CDR3 is TGCGCCAGCAGCTTGGACAGGAGCAATCAGCCCCAGCATTTT. This chain uses TRBV5-1 with TRBJ1-5, with D perhaps matching TRBD1 (5 bases). The CDR3 is made up of 14 amino acids. CDR1 SGHRS and CDR2 YFSETQ come from the germline V gene. Deletions cut 0 bases from V and 1 base from J, with 5 bases between.

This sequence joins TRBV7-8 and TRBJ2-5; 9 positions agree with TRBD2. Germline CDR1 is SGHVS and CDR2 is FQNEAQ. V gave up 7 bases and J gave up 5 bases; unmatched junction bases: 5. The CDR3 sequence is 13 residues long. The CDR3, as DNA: TGTGCCAGCAATCAGCGGGGGGAGGAGACCCAGTACTTC. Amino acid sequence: CASNQRGEETQYF.

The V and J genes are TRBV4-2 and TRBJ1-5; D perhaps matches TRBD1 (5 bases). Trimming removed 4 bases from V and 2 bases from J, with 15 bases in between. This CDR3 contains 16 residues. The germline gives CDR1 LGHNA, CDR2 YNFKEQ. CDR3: CASSRASGAGNQPQHF. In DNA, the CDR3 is TGTGCCAGCAGCCGAGCATCTGGGGCCGGCAATCAGCCCCAGCATTTT.

DNA for the CDR3: TGTGCCAGCAGTTTTTACCCGGACACCGAGGGGGAGACCCAGTACTTC. It encodes CASSFYPDTEGETQYF. The chain recombines TRBV12-3 or TRBV12-4 with TRBJ2-5; D assignment may be TRBD1 or TRBD2 (5 bases each). V was trimmed by 3 bases and J by 5 bases, leaving 19 bases between them. The CDR3 sequence is 16 residues long.

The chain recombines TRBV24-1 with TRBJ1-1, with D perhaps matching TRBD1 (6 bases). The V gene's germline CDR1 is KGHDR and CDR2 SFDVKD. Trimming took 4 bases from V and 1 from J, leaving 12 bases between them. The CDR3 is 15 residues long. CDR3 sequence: CATSDPTGPNTEAFF. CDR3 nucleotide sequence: TGTGCCACCAGTGACCCCACAGGGCCGAACACTGAAGCTTTCTTT.

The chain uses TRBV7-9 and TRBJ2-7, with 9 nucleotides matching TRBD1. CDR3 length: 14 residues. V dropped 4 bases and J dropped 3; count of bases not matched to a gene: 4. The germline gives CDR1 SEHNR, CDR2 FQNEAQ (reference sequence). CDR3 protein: CASSWDRAHYEQYF. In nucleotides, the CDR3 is TGTGCCAGCAGCTGGGACAGGGCCCACTACGAGCAGTACTTC.

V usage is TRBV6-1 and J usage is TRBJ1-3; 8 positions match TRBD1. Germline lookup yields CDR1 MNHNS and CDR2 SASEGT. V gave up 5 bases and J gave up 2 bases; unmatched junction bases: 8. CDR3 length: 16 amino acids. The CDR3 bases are TGTGCCAGCAGTCGTCAGGGGGCGCAGGCTGGAAACACCATATATTTT. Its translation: CASSRQGAQAGNTIYF.

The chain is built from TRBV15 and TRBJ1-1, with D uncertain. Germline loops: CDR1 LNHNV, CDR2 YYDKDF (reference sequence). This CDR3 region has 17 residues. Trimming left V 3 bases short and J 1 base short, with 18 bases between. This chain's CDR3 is CATSSLERGIGNTEAFF. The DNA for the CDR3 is TGTGCCACCAGCAGTCTTGAACGGGGAATCGGGAACACTGAAGCTTTCTTT.

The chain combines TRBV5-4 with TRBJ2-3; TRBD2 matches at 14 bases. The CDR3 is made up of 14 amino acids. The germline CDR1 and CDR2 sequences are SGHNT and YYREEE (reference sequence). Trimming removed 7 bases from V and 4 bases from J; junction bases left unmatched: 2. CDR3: CASSGLAGADTQYF. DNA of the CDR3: TGTGCCAGCTCGGGACTAGCGGGGGCAGATACGCAGTATTTT.

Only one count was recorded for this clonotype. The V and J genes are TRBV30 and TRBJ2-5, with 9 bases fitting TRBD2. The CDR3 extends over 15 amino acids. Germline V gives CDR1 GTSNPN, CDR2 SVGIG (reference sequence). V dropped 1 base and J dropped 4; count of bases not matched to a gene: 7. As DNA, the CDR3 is TGTGCCTGGAGTGGAGCGGGGGGAAGTAGAGAGACCCAGTACTTC. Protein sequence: CAWSGAGGSRETQYF. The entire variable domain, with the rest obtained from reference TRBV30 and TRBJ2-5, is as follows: SQTIHQWPATLVQPVGSPLSLECTVEGTSNPNLYWYRQAAGRGLQLLFYSVGIGQISSEVPQNLSASRPQDRQFILSSKKLLLSDSGFYLCAWSGAGGSRETQYFGPGTRLLVL.

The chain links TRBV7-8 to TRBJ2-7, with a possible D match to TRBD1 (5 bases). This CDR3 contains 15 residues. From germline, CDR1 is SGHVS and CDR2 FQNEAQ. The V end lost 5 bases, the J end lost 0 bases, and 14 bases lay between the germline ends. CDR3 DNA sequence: TGTGCCAGCAGCCCCAGGGTGGGGTCCTCCTACGAGCAGTACGTC. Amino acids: CASSPRVGSSYEQYV.

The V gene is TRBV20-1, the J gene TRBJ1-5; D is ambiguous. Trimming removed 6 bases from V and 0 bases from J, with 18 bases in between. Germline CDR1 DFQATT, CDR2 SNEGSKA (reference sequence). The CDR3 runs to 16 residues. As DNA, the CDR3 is TGCAGTGCCCAGAAGAGGGTGACGGATAGCAATCAGCCCCAGCATTTT. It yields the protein CSAQKRVTDSNQPQHF.

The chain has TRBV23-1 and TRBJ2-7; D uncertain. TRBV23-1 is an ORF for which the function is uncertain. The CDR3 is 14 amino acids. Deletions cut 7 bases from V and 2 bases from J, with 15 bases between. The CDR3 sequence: CASTPGYHAYEQYV. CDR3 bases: TGCGCCAGCACCCCGGGCTATCACGCCTACGAGCAGTACGTC.

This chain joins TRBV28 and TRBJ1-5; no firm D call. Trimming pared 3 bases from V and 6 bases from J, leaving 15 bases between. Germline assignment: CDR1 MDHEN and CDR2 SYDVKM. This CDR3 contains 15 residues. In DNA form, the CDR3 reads TGTGCCAGCAGTTTCGGAATTGGTGTTGGTCAGCCCCAGCATTTT. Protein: CASSFGIGVGQPQHF.

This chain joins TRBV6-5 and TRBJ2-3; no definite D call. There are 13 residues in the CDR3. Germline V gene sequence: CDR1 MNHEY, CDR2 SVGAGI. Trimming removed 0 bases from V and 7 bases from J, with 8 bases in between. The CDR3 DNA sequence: TGTGCCAGCAGTTACTCTACGCGAAATACGCAGTATTTT. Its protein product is CASSYSTRNTQYF.

CDR3 region: CASSPGTGGYEQYV. As DNA, the CDR3 is TGTGCCAGCTCACCCGGGACAGGCGGCTACGAGCAGTACGTC. V gene TRBV18 combines with J gene TRBJ2-7; 8 bases align to TRBD1. Germline V gene lookup returns CDR1 KGHSH and CDR2 LQKENI. The CDR3 runs to 14 residues. V lost 3 bases and J lost 3; bases outside the gene matches: 4.

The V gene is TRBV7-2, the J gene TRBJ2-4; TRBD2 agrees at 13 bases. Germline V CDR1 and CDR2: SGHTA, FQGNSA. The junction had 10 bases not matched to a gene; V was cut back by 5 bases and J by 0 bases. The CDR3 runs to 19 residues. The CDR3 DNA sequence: TGTGCCAGCAGCCTCCTCGGGACTAGCGGGGATCTAGCCAAAAACATTCAGTACTTC. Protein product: CASSLLGTSGDLAKNIQYF.

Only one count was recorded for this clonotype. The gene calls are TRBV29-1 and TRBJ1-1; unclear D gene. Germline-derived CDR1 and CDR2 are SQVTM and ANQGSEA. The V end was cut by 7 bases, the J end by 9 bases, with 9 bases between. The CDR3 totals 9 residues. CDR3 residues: CSGENKAFF. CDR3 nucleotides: TGCAGCGGTGAGAACAAAGCTTTCTTT.

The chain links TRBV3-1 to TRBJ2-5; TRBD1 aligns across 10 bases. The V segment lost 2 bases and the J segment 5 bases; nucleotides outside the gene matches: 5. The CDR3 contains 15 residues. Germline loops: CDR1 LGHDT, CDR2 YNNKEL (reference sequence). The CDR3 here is CASSQRQGARETQYF. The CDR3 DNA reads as TGTGCCAGCAGCCAACGACAGGGGGCGCGGGAGACCCAGTACTTC.

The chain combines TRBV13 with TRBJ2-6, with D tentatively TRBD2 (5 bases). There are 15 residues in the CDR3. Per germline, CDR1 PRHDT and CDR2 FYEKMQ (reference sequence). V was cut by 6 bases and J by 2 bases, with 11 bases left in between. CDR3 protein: CASSSGKTGANVLTF. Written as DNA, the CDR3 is TGTGCCAGCAGTTCCGGGAAGACTGGGGCCAACGTCCTGACTTTC.

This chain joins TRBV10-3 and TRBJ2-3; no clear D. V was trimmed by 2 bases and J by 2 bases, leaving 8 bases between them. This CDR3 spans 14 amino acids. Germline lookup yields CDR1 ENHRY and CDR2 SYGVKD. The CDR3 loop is CAISEGSFTDTQYF. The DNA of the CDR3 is TGTGCCATCAGTGAGGGCAGTTTCACAGATACGCAGTATTTT.

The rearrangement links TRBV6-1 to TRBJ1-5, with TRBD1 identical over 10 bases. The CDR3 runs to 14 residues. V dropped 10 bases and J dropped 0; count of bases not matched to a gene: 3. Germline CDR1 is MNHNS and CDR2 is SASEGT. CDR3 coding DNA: TGTGCCACAGGGACAGGGGCTAGCAATCAGCCCCAGCATTTT. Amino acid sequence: CATGTGASNQPQHF.

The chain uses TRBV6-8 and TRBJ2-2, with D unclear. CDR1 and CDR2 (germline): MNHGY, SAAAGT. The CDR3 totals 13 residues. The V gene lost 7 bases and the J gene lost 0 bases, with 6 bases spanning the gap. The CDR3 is CASNVANTGELFF. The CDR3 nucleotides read TGTGCCAGCAACGTTGCGAACACCGGGGAGCTGTTTTTT.